The 21 T cell receptor beta chains below all came from one sample that was sequenced in a study of T cells in Graves' hyperthyroidism and ophthalmopathy. Authors of the study amplified TCR beta CDR3 regions from RNA transcripts. The primer set for the first-round RT-PCR of the TCR CDR3 was HTBI. TCRdb re-derived calls from the multiplex PCR reads in MiXCR, one entry per CDR3 protein. The data contain around 600,000 distinct CDR3 sequences, approximately 15% of them seen just once; the ten biggest clones take up around 7%. The sequencing input was blood. The receptors derive from a woman in her late teens or twenties with Graves' ophthalmopathy.

V gene TRBV6-1 combines with J gene TRBJ1-5; D unresolved. Germline assignment: CDR1 MNHNS and CDR2 SASEGT. With 4 bases removed from V and 4 bases from J, the gap between germline ends came to 11 bases. CDR3 length equals 14 residues. The CDR3 reads CASSATGTNQPQHF. The CDR3 nucleotides read TGTGCCAGCAGTGCTACGGGAACGAATCAGCCCCAGCATTTT.

Notes on this clonotype: Germline and junction disagree at one end, which may indicate a read error. This CDR3 reads CASSQDRPSGRAGESSYNEQFF. As DNA, the CDR3 is TGTGCCAGCAGCCAAGACCGACCTAGCGGGAGGGCAGGGGAAAGCTCCTACAATGAGCAGTTCTTC. The chain employs TRBV4-1 and TRBJ2-1, with 12 bases fitting TRBD2. The CDR3 covers 22 residues. CDR1 is MGHRA and CDR2 is YSYEKL in the germline V gene.

In its sample, this clonotype was seen once. The J gene is TRBJ2-1, the V gene TRBV19, with TRBD1 identical over 11 bases. The CDR3 length is 14 residues. Germline V gives CDR1 LNHDA, CDR2 SQIVND (reference sequence). J gave up 6 bases and V 5 bases, and 3 bases lay outside the gene matches. The CDR3 sequence: CASSWDRGSNEQFF. In DNA form, the CDR3 reads TGTGCCAGTAGTTGGGACAGGGGGAGCAATGAGCAGTTCTTC.

The rearrangement uses TRBV12-3 or TRBV12-4 and TRBJ2-1; 12 bases are a match to TRBD2. J gave up 7 bases and V 3 bases, and 28 bases lay outside the gene matches. The CDR3 loop spans 23 amino acids. The CDR3 is CASSFNRELLAGGRGSLNNEQFF. CDR3 nucleotides: TGTGCCAGCAGTTTTAACAGGGAACTACTAGCGGGAGGCAGAGGGTCGCTAAATAATGAGCAGTTCTTC.

This clonotype has ten or more counts. The rearrangement joins TRBV7-9 to TRBJ2-3; 7 nucleotides align to TRBD2. J was trimmed by 4 bases and V by 1 base; bases with no gene match: 5. Germline CDR1 is SEHNR and CDR2 is FQNEAQ (reference sequence). There are 15 residues in the CDR3. For the CDR3, the DNA is TGTGCCAGCAGCTTAGAGGCGGGAGCCCCAGATACGCAGTATTTT. Residues: CASSLEAGAPDTQYF.

The table lists this clonotype with many counts. The CDR3 sequence: CASSPRRRLQETQYF. The CDR3 bases are TGTGCCAGCAGCCCTAGACGGAGGCTTCAAGAGACCCAGTACTTC. The gene calls are TRBV7-9 and TRBJ2-5; the D gene is possibly TRBD2 (5 bases). The V and J ends lost 5 bases and 2 bases respectively, with 15 bases between them. The germline V gene has CDR1 SEHNR and CDR2 FQNEAQ (reference sequence). The CDR3 loop spans 15 amino acids.

The gene calls are TRBV4-1 and TRBJ2-7; the D gene is possibly TRBD1 (7 bases). The CDR3 totals 15 residues. V was trimmed by 1 base and J by 7 bases, leaving 17 bases between them. CDR1 and CDR2 from the germline V gene are MGHRA and YSYEKL. The CDR3 here is CASSQVPGGMGEQYF. The CDR3 region has the DNA TGCGCCAGCAGCCAAGTTCCAGGGGGGATGGGGGAGCAGTACTTC.

This clonotype appeared many times. This chain connects TRBV20-1 to TRBJ2-5, with D possibly TRBD2 on 6 matching bases. The CDR3 runs 15 residues. Trimming took off 0 bases at V and 0 bases at J, with 11 bases between the two ends. Per the germline V gene, CDR1 is DFQATT and CDR2 is SNEGSKA (reference sequence). The CDR3 protein is CSARDGRTYQETQYF. Here the CDR3 DNA reads TGCAGTGCTAGAGATGGGAGGACGTACCAAGAGACCCAGTACTTC.

The gene calls are TRBV7-9 and TRBJ1-4, with a tentative D call TRBD1 (5 bases). The CDR3 has 13 amino acids. Between the trimmed V and J ends, which lost 3 bases and 7 bases, there was a span of 9 bases. Germline V CDR1 and CDR2: SEHNR, FQNEAQ (reference sequence). This CDR3 is CASSFREGEKLFF. Here the CDR3 DNA reads TGTGCCAGCAGCTTCAGGGAGGGTGAAAAACTGTTTTTT.

This clonotype was detected ten times or more. The V and J genes are TRBV12-3 or TRBV12-4 and TRBJ1-3; D perhaps matches TRBD1 (6 bases). V gave up 3 bases and J gave up 3 bases, with 12 bases separating them. This CDR3 has 15 amino acids. This chain's CDR3 is CASSLAGVSGNTIYF. The DNA for the CDR3 is TGTGCCAGCAGTTTGGCAGGGGTTAGTGGAAACACCATATATTTT.

Many counts were recorded for this clonotype. The chain recombines TRBV5-6 with TRBJ2-1; 9 bases align to TRBD2. Germline V gene lookup returns CDR1 SGHDT and CDR2 YYEEEE. This CDR3 contains 14 residues. V was pared by 4 bases and J by 5 bases, with 4 bases of the junction left unmatched. For the CDR3, the DNA is TGTGCCAGCAGCCCGCGACTAGCGGACAATGAGCAGTTCTTC. It specifies CASSPRLADNEQFF.

This clonotype appeared a single time. The chain employs TRBV19 and TRBJ1-1, with D hard to call. This CDR3 comprises 14 residues. Trimming removed 6 bases from V and 0 bases from J, with 11 bases in between. Germline lookup yields CDR1 LNHDA and CDR2 SQIVND (reference sequence). The CDR3 protein is CASRKVRLNTEAFF. As DNA, the CDR3 is TGTGCCAGTAGGAAGGTACGCTTGAACACTGAAGCTTTCTTT.

This clonotype was seen ten or more times. This chain joins TRBV30 and TRBJ1-1; D unclear. This CDR3 is built from 13 residues. Germline V gene sequence: CDR1 GTSNPN, CDR2 SVGIG (reference sequence). Trimming cost V 8 bases and J 3 bases, with 16 bases left between them. The CDR3 bases are TGTGCCCGGTCAAGAGGCGAGGACACTGAAGCTTTCTTT. Protein sequence: CARSRGEDTEAFF.

This clonotype was counted only a few times. Relative to the germline gene, one junction end is altered; a read error may explain this. The rearrangement links TRBV3-1 to TRBJ1-3, with D possibly TRBD1 on 5 matching bases. The CDR3 totals 13 residues. Germline V gene data show CDR1 as LGHDT and CDR2 as YNNKEL (reference sequence). The CDR3 loop reads CASSQQGGNAIYF. CDR3 sequence (DNA): TGTGCCAGCAGCCAACAGGGTGGAAACGCCATATATTTT.

The gene calls are TRBV20-1 and TRBJ2-5; TRBD2 might be the D (6 bases). The CDR3 sequence is 13 residues long. Germline CDR1 is DFQATT and CDR2 is SNEGSKA (reference sequence). V dropped 5 bases and J dropped 4 bases, with 14 bases sitting between them. The CDR3 is CSAPLRGGETQYF. The CDR3 bases are TGCAGTGCTCCGCTTCGGGGAGGAGAGACCCAGTACTTC.

This clonotype was observed many times. The chain couples TRBV5-1 to TRBJ2-3; D may correspond to TRBD1 or TRBD2 (7 bases each). CDR3 length: 18 amino acids. Trimming left V 0 bases short and J 0 bases short, with 17 bases between. Germline V CDR1 and CDR2: SGHRS, YFSETQ. This chain's CDR3 is CASSLEGTAGRSTDTQYF. CDR3 in DNA: TGCGCCAGCAGCTTGGAGGGGACAGCGGGACGAAGCACAGATACGCAGTATTTT. The full variable domain, rest sourced from reference TRBV5-1 and TRBJ2-3, is KAGVTQTPRYLIKTRGQQVTLSCSPISGHRSVSWYQQTPGQGLQFLFEYFSETQRNKGNFPGRFSGRQFSNSRSEMNVSTLELGDSALYLCASSLEGTAGRSTDTQYFGPGTRLTVL.

This chain connects TRBV7-2 to TRBJ1-1; weak D call: TRBD1 (5 bases). There are 14 residues in the CDR3. Per germline, CDR1 SGHTA and CDR2 FQGNSA. Trimming took off 0 bases at V and 11 bases at J, with 16 bases between the two ends. Written as DNA, the CDR3 is TGTGCCAGCAGCTTAGCGCCTGAGATAGGGGTTGCTTTCTTT. Residues: CASSLAPEIGVAFF.

Comments on this clonotype: Just one base apart from a much larger clone, this may be a read error. The gene calls are TRBV3-1 and TRBJ2-2; D unresolved. V was shortened by 1 base and J by 6 bases, with 9 bases between the two germline ends. The CDR3 contains 14 residues. In germline, CDR1 is LGHDT, CDR2 YNNKEL (reference sequence). CDR3 loop: CASSQGWVSGELFF. The CDR3 DNA follows: TGTGCCAGCAGCCAAGGGTGGGTGTCCGGGGAGCTGTTTTTT.

J is TRBJ2-2 and V is TRBV19; 16 nucleotides match TRBD2. The CDR3 is made up of 18 amino acids. V gave up 9 bases and J gave up 8 bases; unmatched junction bases: 15. Per germline, CDR1 LNHDA and CDR2 SQIVND (reference sequence). The CDR3 region is CASTGLAGGPGVGGELFF. For the CDR3, the DNA is TGTGCCAGCACGGGACTAGCGGGAGGGCCAGGCGTTGGAGGGGAGCTGTTTTTT.

This clonotype was seen ten or more times. V gene TRBV12-3 or TRBV12-4 combines with J gene TRBJ2-7; weak D call: TRBD1 (6 bases). V was shortened by 5 bases and J by 4 bases, with 12 bases between the two germline ends. CDR3 length equals 13 residues. In DNA form, the CDR3 reads TGTGCCAGCAGTACTTCAGGGGCTTACGAGCAGTACTTC. This sequence encodes CASSTSGAYEQYF.

The rearrangement uses TRBV6-1 and TRBJ1-2; TRBD1 agrees at 11 bases. The V segment lost 7 bases and the J segment 0 bases; nucleotides outside the gene matches: 4. This CDR3 contains 15 residues. CDR1 MNHNS and CDR2 SASEGT come from the germline V gene. The CDR3 is CASMGDRGANYGYTF. The CDR3 DNA reads TGTGCCAGCATGGGGGACAGGGGGGCTAACTATGGCTACACCTTC.